Listed below are T cell receptor beta chains from one sample, sequenced in a study of cytomegalovirus exposure and HLA in healthy donors. Method: immunoSEQ multiplex PCR; TCRdb's copy keeps in-frame clones and lacks some. The table has 180,000 or so clones, roughly 83% seen once. Sequencing input: PBMCs. The receptors derive from a woman in her 50s in good health and CMV-seronegative. The CDR3 runs from the conserved cysteine through the conserved F or W. The D gene is left open where the match is weak. Expanded clones get a size class; other rows say once, few or many, or leave the size out.

>-|TRBJ2-7|TRBD1|TRBV6-1
TGTGCCAGCAGAACGGGACAGCTAAAGGCTGAGCAGTACTTC
CASRTGQLKAEQYF
>-|TRBJ2-1|-|TRBV28
TGTGCCAGCACCCGGACGGAAGGAGGAGCCTACAATGAGCAGTTCTTC
CASTRTEGGAYNEQFF
>-|TRBJ2-4|TRBD1|TRBV5-1
TGCGCCAGCAGCCCTCGACAGGGGGCCTCTGGAAACATTCAGTACTTC
CASSPRQGASGNIQYF
>-|TRBJ2-7|-|TRBV6-6
TGTGCCAGCGGCGGCTACGAGCAGTACTTC
CASGGYEQYF
>-|TRBJ2-7|TRBD1|TRBV7-9
TGTGCCAGCAGCTTAGCCTGGACAGGGGACGAGCAGTACTTC
CASSLAWTGDEQYF
>-|TRBJ1-1|-|TRBV29-1
TGCAGCGTTGAAGACCGGCAGGGCATGAACACTGAAGCTTTCTTT
CSVEDRQGMNTEAFF
>once|TRBJ2-2|-|TRBV6-6
TGTGCCAGTTGGGCGACAGGGAACACCGGGGAGCTGTTTTTT
CASWATGNTGELFF
>-|TRBJ1-1|-|TRBV23-1
TGCGCCAGCCTCCGCTCAGGGGTTGCGTTGAACACTGAAGCTTTCTTT
CASLRSGVALNTEAFF
>-|TRBJ1-1|-|TRBV7-2
TGTGCCAGCACCACAAGGCAGGCAGCAAACACTGAAGCTTTCTTT
CASTTRQAANTEAFF
>once|TRBJ2-7|-|TRBV5-1
TGCGCCAGCAGCCAGAGGTCCGGGACTGATCCCTACGAGCAGTACTTC
CASSQRSGTDPYEQYF
>-|TRBJ1-5|TRBD1|TRBV2
TGTGCCAGCAGGGATTTGGGACAGAAAAATCAGCCCCAGCATTTT
CASRDLGQKNQPQHF
>-|TRBJ1-1|-|TRBV5-1
TGCGCCAGCAGCCCCCAAGAGCTTGAAACTGAAGCTTTCTTT
CASSPQELETEAFF
>-|TRBJ1-2|-|TRBV7-9
TGTGCCAGCAGGGGGGGACTCACCAAGGGGTATGGCTACACCTTC
CASRGGLTKGYGYTF
>-|TRBJ2-5|-|TRBV9
TGTGCCAGCAGCGTTGCCGGGGAGACCCAGTACTTC
CASSVAGETQYF
>-|TRBJ1-5|TRBD1|TRBV28
TGTGCCAGCAGTTTCTTACAGGGGGGTGGCAATCAGCCCCAGCATTTT
CASSFLQGGGNQPQHF
>once|TRBJ2-7|TRBD2|TRBV7-8
TGTGCCAGCAGCCAACTTAGCGGGGGGGGACTCGAGCAGTACTTC
CASSQLSGGGLEQYF
>-|TRBJ1-5|-|TRBV7-2
TGTGCCAGCAGCTTAGGGGCGGGGGATAGCAATCAGCCCCAGCATTTT
CASSLGAGDSNQPQHF
>once|TRBJ2-7|TRBD2|TRBV27
TGTGCCAGCAGTTTACAGCGGGGGGTCTCCTACGAGCAGTACTTC
CASSLQRGVSYEQYF
>few|TRBJ2-5|TRBD1|TRBV18
TGTGCCAGCTCACCTTACACCCTTACAGGGGGCGGCGAGACCCAGTACTTC
CASSPYTLTGGGETQYF
>-|TRBJ1-2|-|TRBV30
TGTGCCTGGAATGGGCACAGTAACTATGGCTACACCTTC
CAWNGHSNYGYTF
>-|TRBJ2-7|-|TRBV10-1
TGCGCCAGCAGTGTGGTGACAGGACTCACCTACGAGCAGTACTTC
CASSVVTGLTYEQYF
>once|TRBJ2-3|-|TRBV5-1
TGCGCCAGCAGCTTGGACTCTAGCACAGATACGCAGTATTTT
CASSLDSSTDTQYF
>-|TRBJ1-2|TRBD1|TRBV5-1
TGCGCCAGCAGCTTGAGTGCCGGGACAGATATGGGCTACACCTTC
CASSLSAGTDMGYTF
>-|TRBJ2-7|-|TRBV25-1
TGTGCCAGCAGGGCGGGCCACTACGAGCAGTACTTC
CASRAGHYEQYF
>few|TRBJ1-1|-|TRBV4-2
TGTGCCAGCAGCCAAGGATTTGAGCGGAACACTGAAGCTTTCTTT
CASSQGFERNTEAFF
>once|TRBJ2-1|TRBD2|TRBV9
TGTGCCAGCAGCGCACTAGCCCTGGGGGGGAACAATGAGCAGTTCTTC
CASSALALGGNNEQFF
>once|TRBJ1-1|-|TRBV28
TGTGCCAGCGCTCTAGGGGGAGCCATGAACACTGAAGCTTTCTTT
CASALGGAMNTEAFF
>-|TRBJ2-3|TRBD2|TRBV7-6
TGTGCCAGCAGCTTAGGGGCTAGCGGGGGAACAGATACGCAGTATTTT
CASSLGASGGTDTQYF
>-|TRBJ2-1|-|TRBV2
TGTGCCAGCAGTGTCCTGGGGTCCCGACAGGCGAATGAGCAGTTCTTC
CASSVLGSRQANEQFF
>-|TRBJ2-3|-|TRBV5-5
TGTGCCAGCAGCTTGAGCGTCGGGAGCACAGATACGCAGTATTTT
CASSLSVGSTDTQYF
>once|TRBJ2-7|TRBD1|TRBV18
TGTGCCAGCCGGGACAGTCAGTCCGAGCAGTACTTC
CASRDSQSEQYF
>-|TRBJ2-3|TRBD2|TRBV7-9
TGTGCCAGCAGTTTTAGCGGGCTGACAGATACGCAGTATTTT
CASSFSGLTDTQYF
>-|TRBJ1-2|TRBD1|TRBV6-5
TGTGCCAGCAGCCGAGGACAGGGGAACTATGGCTACACCTTC
CASSRGQGNYGYTF
>-|TRBJ1-4|-|TRBV7-2
TGTGCCAGCAGCTCGACAGGTAGGGCTAATGAAAAACTGTTTTTT
CASSSTGRANEKLFF
>-|TRBJ2-7|-|TRBV7-2
TGTGCCAGCAGCAACGAAGGGGGTTACGAGCAGTACTTC
CASSNEGGYEQYF
>once|TRBJ2-1|TRBD2|TRBV6-5
TGTGCCAGCAGTTTAGCGGGAGGCGCCTACAATGAGCAGTTCTTC
CASSLAGGAYNEQFF